A single T cell receptor (beta chain) is shown here with its context. V lost 1 base, J lost 10 bases, and 14 bases lay in between. Germline lookup yields CDR1 LGHDT and CDR2 YNNKEL (reference sequence). CDR3 length equals 14 residues. The record originates from a study of Ad26.COV2.S vaccination and SARS-CoV-2 variants. About the research overall: Intramuscular Ad26.COV2.S doses were given once or twice, 56 days apart.

Treatment noted: some 20 received Ad26.COV2.S at low or high dose, single or two shots; roughly 5 received placebo; per-sample allocation not given. Day 63 after the first vaccine or placebo injection was the time point for sampling. An 18-55-year-old adult in Boston served as donor. The administered vaccine (an Ad26 vector) expressed Wuhan-strain SARS-CoV-2 spike. TCRdb's copy holds only in-frame clones and misses some; the assay was immunoSEQ multiplex PCR. The table records about 460,000 clones, about nine tenths of them present only once. The starting material was peripheral blood, obtained in a trial of Ad26.COV2.S vaccine versus placebo. The chain carries TRBV3-1 (or the pseudogene TRBV3-2) and TRBJ2-1; D remains unclear. The clonotype was recovered from a person aged 18-60 years who received the Ad26.COV2.S COVID-19 vaccine or a placebo. The CDR3 region is CASSQVGGIQEQFF. The CDR3 region has the DNA TGTGCCAGCAGCCAAGTGGGTGGCATCCAGGAGCAGTTCTTC.